The present TCR beta chain was sequenced within a study of blood T cell repertoires in COVID-19. The V gene end was trimmed by 4 bases and the J gene end by 7 bases; junction bases not matched to a gene: 8. The V gene's germline CDR1 is SGDLS and CDR2 YYNGEE. This CDR3 has 15 residues. Clones were sequenced by immunoSEQ multiplex PCR, and TCRdb holds only the in-frame ones, with some missing. The repertoire holds some 370,000 clones, with 89% as singletons. This chain connects TRBV9 to TRBJ2-1, with 10 bases that match TRBD2. The receptor's source is a man aged 35 to 55 with acute or convalescent COVID-19. The sample taken for sequencing was peripheral blood. CDR3 protein: CASSLSGTSVNEQFF. DNA of the CDR3: TGTGCCAGCAGCTTATCCGGGACTAGCGTAAATGAGCAGTTCTTC.